The clone carrying this T cell receptor beta chain came up many times. The CDR3 extends over 12 amino acids. The junction had 2 bases not matched to a gene; V was cut back by 6 bases and J by 6 bases. TCR beta CDR3 region amplification was performed from RNA transcripts. HTBI primers were used for first-round RT-PCR of the TCR CDR3. MiXCR, run by TCRdb on the multiplex PCR reads, gives a single entry per CDR3 protein. This table has about 560,000 distinct CDR3 sequences, approximately 15% appearing once. The source of the sample is a study of T cells in Graves' hyperthyroidism and ophthalmopathy. Sequences were obtained from blood. The chain uses TRBV12-3 or TRBV12-4 and TRBJ2-7; TRBD2 matches at 10 bases. This clonotype was obtained from a woman in her late teens or twenties with Graves' hyperthyroidism. CDR3 in amino acids: CASRTSGLEQYF. CDR3 DNA: TGTGCCAGCAGGACTAGCGGGCTCGAGCAGTACTTC.